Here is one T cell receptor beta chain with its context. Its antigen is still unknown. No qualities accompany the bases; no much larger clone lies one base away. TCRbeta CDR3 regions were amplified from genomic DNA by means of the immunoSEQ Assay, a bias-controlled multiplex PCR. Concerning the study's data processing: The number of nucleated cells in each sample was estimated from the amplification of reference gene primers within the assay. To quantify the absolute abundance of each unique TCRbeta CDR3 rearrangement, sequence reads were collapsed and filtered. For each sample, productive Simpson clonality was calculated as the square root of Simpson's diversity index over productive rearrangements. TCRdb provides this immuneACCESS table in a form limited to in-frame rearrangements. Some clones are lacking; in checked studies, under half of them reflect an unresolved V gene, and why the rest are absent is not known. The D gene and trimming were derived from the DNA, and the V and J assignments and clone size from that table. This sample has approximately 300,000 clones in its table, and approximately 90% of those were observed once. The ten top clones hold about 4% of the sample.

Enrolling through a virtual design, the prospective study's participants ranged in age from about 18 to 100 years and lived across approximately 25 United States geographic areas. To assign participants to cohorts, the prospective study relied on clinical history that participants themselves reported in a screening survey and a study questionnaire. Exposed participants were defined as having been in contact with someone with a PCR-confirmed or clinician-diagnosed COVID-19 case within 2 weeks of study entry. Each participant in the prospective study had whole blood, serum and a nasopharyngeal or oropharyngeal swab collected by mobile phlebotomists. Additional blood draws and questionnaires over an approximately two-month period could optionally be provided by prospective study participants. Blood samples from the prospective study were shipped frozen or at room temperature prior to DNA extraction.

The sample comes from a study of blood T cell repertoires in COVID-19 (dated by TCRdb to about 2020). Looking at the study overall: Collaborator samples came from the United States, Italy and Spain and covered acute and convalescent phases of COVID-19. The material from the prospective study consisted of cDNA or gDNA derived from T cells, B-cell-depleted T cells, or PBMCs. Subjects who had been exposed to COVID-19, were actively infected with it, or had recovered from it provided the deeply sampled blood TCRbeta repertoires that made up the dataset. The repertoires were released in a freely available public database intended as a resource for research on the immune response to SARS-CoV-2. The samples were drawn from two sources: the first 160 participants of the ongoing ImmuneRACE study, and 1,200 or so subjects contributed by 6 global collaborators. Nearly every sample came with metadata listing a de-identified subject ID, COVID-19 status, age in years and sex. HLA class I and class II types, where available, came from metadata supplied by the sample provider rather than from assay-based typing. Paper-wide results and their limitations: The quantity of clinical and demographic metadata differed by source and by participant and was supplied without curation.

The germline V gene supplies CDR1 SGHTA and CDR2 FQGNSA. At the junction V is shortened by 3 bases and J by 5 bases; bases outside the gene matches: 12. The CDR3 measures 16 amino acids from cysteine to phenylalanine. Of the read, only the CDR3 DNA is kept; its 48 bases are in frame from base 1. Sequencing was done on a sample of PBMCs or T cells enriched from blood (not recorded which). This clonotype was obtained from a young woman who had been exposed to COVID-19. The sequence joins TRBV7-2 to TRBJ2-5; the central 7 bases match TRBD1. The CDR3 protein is CASSFYRGSVGETQYF. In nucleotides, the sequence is TGTGCCAGCAGCTTCTACAGGGGTTCGGTTGGGGAGACCCAGTACTTC.